A selection of T cell receptor beta chains follows, all from one sample in a study of T cell responses to AZD1222 COVID-19 vaccine. TCRdb's copy holds only in-frame clones and misses some; the assay was immunoSEQ multiplex PCR. Seen here are approximately 98,000 clones, around 84% observed once, and the top ten hold less than 3.5%. Sequenced material: peripheral blood, taken on day 0 of AZD1222 vaccination. The receptors derive from an adult in good health. Each CDR3 is given with its conserved first and last residue. Fields, in order: V gene, J gene, clone size, D gene, CDR3 protein, CDR3 DNA. A D gene is named only where the DNA matches it firmly. Where a row states a size, it is once, few, many or the class of an expanded clone; other rows omit it.

>TRBV6-5|TRBJ2-1|NA|TRBD1
CASSYSTGTGLDEQFF
TGTGCCAGCAGTTACTCAACCGGGACAGGGCTAGATGAGCAGTTCTTC
>TRBV7-2|TRBJ2-2|NA|NA
CASSLDSSGELFF
TGTGCCAGCAGCTTAGATTCGAGCGGGGAGCTGTTTTTT
>TRBV7-2|TRBJ2-7|many|NA
CASSFSYEQYF
TGTGCCAGCAGCTTCTCCTACGAGCAGTACTTC
>TRBV6-1|TRBJ1-2|NA|TRBD1
CASSDYGQGAGYTF
TGTGCCAGCAGTGATTACGGACAGGGGGCGGGCTACACCTTC
>TRBV3-1/TRBV3-2|TRBJ1-3|NA|NA
CASSQDHRAGGNTIYF
TGTGCCAGCAGCCAAGATCATCGGGCCGGGGGAAACACCATATATTTT
>TRBV7-6|TRBJ1-1|NA|NA
CASSPQPISVGTEAFF
TGTGCCAGCAGCCCACAGCCAATTTCGGTTGGCACTGAAGCTTTCTTT
>TRBV7-9|TRBJ2-3|NA|TRBD2
CASSFAGVSTDTQYF
TGTGCCAGCAGCTTCGCGGGGGTGTCCACAGATACGCAGTATTTT
>TRBV24-1|TRBJ2-2|NA|TRBD1
CATSDLPGQGGDSNTGELFF
TGTGCCACCAGTGATCTACCGGGACAGGGGGGGGATTCGAACACCGGGGAGCTGTTTTTT
>TRBV6-2/TRBV6-3|TRBJ2-3|NA|NA
CASSYRASGSTGDSTDTQYF
TGTGCCAGCAGTTACAGGGCTAGCGGGTCAACAGGGGATAGCACAGATACGCAGTATTTT
>TRBV4-1|TRBJ2-5|once|NA
CASSPDQEFRGAQETQYF
TGCGCCAGCAGCCCTGACCAAGAATTTCGGGGGGCCCAAGAGACCCAGTACTTC
>TRBV30|TRBJ1-1|NA|NA
CAWNLMNTEAFF
TGTGCCTGGAACTTAATGAACACTGAAGCTTTCTTT
>TRBV15|TRBJ2-3|NA|NA
CATSKVMEAKRTDTQYF
TGTGCCACCAGCAAAGTTATGGAGGCAAAGCGCACAGATACGCAGTATTTT